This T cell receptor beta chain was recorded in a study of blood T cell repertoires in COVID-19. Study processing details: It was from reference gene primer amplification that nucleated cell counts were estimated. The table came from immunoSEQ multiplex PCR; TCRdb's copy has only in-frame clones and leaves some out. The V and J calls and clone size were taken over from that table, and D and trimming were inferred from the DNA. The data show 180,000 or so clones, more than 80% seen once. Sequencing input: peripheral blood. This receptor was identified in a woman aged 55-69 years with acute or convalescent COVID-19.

The CDR3 nucleotides read TGCGCCAGCAGTAGTAGAAGGAACACCGGGGAGCTGTTTTTT. Protein sequence: CASSSRRNTGELFF. The chain links TRBV4-1 to TRBJ2-2; no reliable D call. The CDR3 covers 14 residues. CDR1 is MGHRA and CDR2 is YSYEKL in the germline V gene. V gave up 6 bases and J gave up 1 base, with 9 bases separating them.